In its sample, the clone carrying this TCR beta chain was seen a few times. Its antigen is unidentified. RNA extraction was followed by reverse transcription into cDNA, which acted as the sequencing template. The repertoire was sequenced with immunoSEQ multiplex PCR; TCRdb's copy has only in-frame clones and lacks some. This sample carries roughly 120,000 clones, 53% of them seen once, and the ten largest clones take roughly 0.5%. The CDR3 consists of 12 residues. The germline V gene encodes CDR1 MNHNY and CDR2 SVGAGI (reference sequence). Trimming left V 4 bases short and J 6 bases short, with 9 bases between. The data belong to a study of CD8+ T cells in alopecia areata. The study, taken as a whole, reports: Across lesional scalp, and particularly alopecia totalis/universalis, clonality surpassed that of normal scalp. The study found TCR sharing across patients less clear than in mice, possibly for HLA reasons.

Treatment denoted: oral pan-JAK inhibitor, 5-10 mg twice daily. The sequencing used CD4+ T cells sorted from blood, collected at week 4, from a patient treated with tofacitinib. V usage is TRBV6-6 and J usage is TRBJ2-5; D ambiguous. This TCR was sampled from a human donor with alopecia areata. The DNA for the CDR3 is TGTGCCAGCAGTTGGGAAGGGAAGACCCAGTACTTC. Its translation is CASSWEGKTQYF.